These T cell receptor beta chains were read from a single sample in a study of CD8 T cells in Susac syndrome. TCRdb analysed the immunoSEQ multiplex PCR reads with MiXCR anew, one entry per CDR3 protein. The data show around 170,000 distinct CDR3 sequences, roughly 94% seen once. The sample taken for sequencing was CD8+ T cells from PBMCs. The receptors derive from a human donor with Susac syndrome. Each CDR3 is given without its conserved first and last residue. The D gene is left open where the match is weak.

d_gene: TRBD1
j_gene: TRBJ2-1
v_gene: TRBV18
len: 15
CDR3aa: ASSPAGGLSLYNEQF

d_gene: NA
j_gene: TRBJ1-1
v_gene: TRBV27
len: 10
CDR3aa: ASSARVTEAF

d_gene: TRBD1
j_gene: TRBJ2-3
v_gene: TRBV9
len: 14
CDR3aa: ASSVSGQGGTDTQY

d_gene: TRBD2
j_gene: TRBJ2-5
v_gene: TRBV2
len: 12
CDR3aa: ASRVGGIQETQY

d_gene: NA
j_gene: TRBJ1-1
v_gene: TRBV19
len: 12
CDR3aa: ASSMASLNTEAF

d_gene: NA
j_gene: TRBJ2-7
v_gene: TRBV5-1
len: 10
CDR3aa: ASSNDPYEQY

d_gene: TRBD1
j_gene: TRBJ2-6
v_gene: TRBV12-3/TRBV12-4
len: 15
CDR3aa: ASSRWTGATGANVLT

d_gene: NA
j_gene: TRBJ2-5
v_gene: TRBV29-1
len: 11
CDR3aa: SGGQGLGETQY

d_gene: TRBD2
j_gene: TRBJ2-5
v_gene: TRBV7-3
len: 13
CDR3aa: ASSLGSGMGETQY

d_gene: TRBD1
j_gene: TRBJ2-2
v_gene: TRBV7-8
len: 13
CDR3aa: ASSSPTGAGGELF

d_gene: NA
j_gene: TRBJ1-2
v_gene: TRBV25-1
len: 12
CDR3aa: ASSRVGGFSGYT

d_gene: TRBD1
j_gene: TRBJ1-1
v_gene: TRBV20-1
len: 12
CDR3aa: SAERDRPNTEAF

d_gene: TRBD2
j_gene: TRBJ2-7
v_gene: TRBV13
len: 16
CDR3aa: ASSIGRDRSSGTYEQY

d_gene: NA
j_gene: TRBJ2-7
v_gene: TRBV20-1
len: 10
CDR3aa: SARRVSYEQY

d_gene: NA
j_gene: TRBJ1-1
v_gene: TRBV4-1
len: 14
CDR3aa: ASSQTTASRDTEAF

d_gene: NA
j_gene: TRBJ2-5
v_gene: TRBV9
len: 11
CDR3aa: ASSVGGDETQY

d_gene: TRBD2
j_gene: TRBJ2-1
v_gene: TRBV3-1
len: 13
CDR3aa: ASSQRGAAYNEQF

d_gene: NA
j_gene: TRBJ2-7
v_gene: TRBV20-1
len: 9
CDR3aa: SATRSYEQY

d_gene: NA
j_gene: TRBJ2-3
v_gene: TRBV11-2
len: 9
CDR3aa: ASSPGRTQY

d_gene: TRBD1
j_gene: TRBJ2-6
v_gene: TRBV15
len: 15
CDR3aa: ATSGGQGAPGANVLT

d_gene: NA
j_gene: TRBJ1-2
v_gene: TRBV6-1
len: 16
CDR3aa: ASSLTGQESGHHYGYT

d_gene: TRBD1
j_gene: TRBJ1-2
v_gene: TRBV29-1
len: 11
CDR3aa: SVRGQGGDGYT

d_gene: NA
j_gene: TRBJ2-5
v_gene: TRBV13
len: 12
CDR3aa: ASTVSGPGETQY

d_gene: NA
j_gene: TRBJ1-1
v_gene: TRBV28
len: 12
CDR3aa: ASSLGPGNTEAF

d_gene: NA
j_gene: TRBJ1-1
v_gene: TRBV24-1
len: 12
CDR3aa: ATSASGGNTEAF

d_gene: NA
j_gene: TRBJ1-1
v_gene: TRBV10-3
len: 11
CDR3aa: AISGSGTEEAF

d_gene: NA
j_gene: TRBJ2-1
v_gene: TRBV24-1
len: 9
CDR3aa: ATSENNEQF

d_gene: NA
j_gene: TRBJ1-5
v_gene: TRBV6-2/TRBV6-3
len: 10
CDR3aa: ASSYGDQPQH